This T cell receptor (beta chain) was sequenced during a study of shared clonotypes between healthy human individuals. General study findings and limits: On the whole, naive subsets had larger estimated richness than memory subsets had. The authors expected sequencing depth to affect clonotype sharing among donors.

A remark on this clone: The antigen remains undetermined. The sample holds other DNA sequences that translate to the same CDR3.

The V gene lost 3 bases and the J gene lost 5 bases, with 13 bases spanning the gap. This CDR3 is built from 14 residues. Germline loops: CDR1 MNHEY, CDR2 SMNVEV (reference sequence). It was across several immunoSEQ plates that each subset's genomic DNA was evenly split. How the authors handled the data: ImmunoSEQ yielded junction-only sequences lacking quality scores, so filtering differed. Some clones are missing from TCRdb's copy, which holds only in-frame ones; the method was immunoSEQ multiplex PCR. From that table come the V and J calls and clone size; the DNA was used to work out D and trimming. The data hold some 1,900,000 clones, with 85% to 95% observed a single time. As defined, naive CD8 cells were CD45RO-negative and positively selected for CCR7, with terminally differentiated effector memory CD45RA+ cells excluded.

The rearrangement links TRBV27 to TRBJ2-5, with D maybe TRBD1 (8 bases). This receptor was obtained from a man between 18 and 35 years old in good health. Sequences were obtained from naive CD8+ T cells sorted from blood. The CDR3 protein is CASSFTGGAETQYF. As DNA, the CDR3 is TGTGCCAGCAGTTTTACAGGGGGGGCGGAGACCCAGTACTTC.